These 12 T cell receptor beta chains came from one sample sequenced in a study. From the RT-PCR reads, TCRdb called clonotypes with MiXCR, one entry per CDR3 protein. The sample consists of hundreds of thousands of distinct CDR3 sequences, 11% to 15% of them appearing once. The specimen sequenced was memory CD4+ T cells from blood. Receptors originate from a female donor in good health, serving as a healthy control.

At least ten counts were recorded for this clonotype. V is TRBV5-1 and J is TRBJ1-4, with D possibly being TRBD1 (5 bases). The CDR3 is made up of 15 amino acids. Trimming cost V 0 bases and J 7 bases, with 13 bases left between them. CDR1 and CDR2 (germline): SGHRS, YFSETQ. The CDR3 DNA sequence: TGCGCCAGCAGCTTGGATGGTCAGGGTGGTGAAAAACTGTTTTTT. Its translation: CASSLDGQGGEKLFF. The complete variable domain, with remaining parts taken from reference TRBV5-1 and TRBJ1-4, reads KAGVTQTPRYLIKTRGQQVTLSCSPISGHRSVSWYQQTPGQGLQFLFEYFSETQRNKGNFPGRFSGRQFSNSRSEMNVSTLELGDSALYLCASSLDGQGGEKLFFGSGTQLSVL.

This clonotype was detected ten times or more. The gene calls are TRBV27 and TRBJ1-3; D gene unclear. Looked up from germline, CDR1 is MNHEY and CDR2 is SMNVEV (reference sequence). This CDR3 has 16 amino acids. Trimming shortened V by 6 bases and J by 0 bases, and 15 bases separated the two germline ends. The CDR3 region has the DNA TGTGCCAGCAGCCCAAGATTAATAACCTCTGGAAACACCATATATTTT. This sequence encodes CASSPRLITSGNTIYF.

This clonotype appeared many times. The chain employs TRBV10-3 and TRBJ1-5; unclear D gene. V lost 11 bases to trimming and J lost 2 bases, with 22 bases between them. The CDR3 loop spans 16 amino acids. Germline V CDR1 and CDR2: ENHRY, SYGVKD. CDR3 DNA sequence: TGTGCCGTCAACTCAGCAGGCCTTGAGGGCAATCAGCCCCAGCATTTT. Translating it yields CAVNSAGLEGNQPQHF.

This clonotype has a handful of counts. This chain links TRBV20-1 with TRBJ2-7; the D gene is possibly TRBD1 (5 bases). CDR3 length: 15 amino acids. The V end was cut by 4 bases, the J end by 0 bases, with 16 bases between. Germline V gene sequence: CDR1 DFQATT, CDR2 SNEGSKA (reference sequence). The CDR3 nucleotides read TGCAGTGCTATAGACAGTCGAAAACGCTCCTACGAGCAGTACTTC. Amino acid sequence: CSAIDSRKRSYEQYF.

The chain carries TRBV7-3 and TRBJ2-3; possibly TRBD2 for D (6 bases). The V gene lost 5 bases and the J gene lost 2 bases, with 17 bases spanning the gap. The CDR3 loop spans 16 amino acids. CDR1 and CDR2 (germline): SGHTA, FQGTGA. The CDR3 reads CASSHRGSDTTDTQYF. DNA of the CDR3: TGTGCCAGCAGCCACCGGGGGAGCGACACCACAGATACGCAGTATTTT.

In its sample, this clonotype was seen many times. This chain connects TRBV27 to TRBJ2-3; D is perhaps TRBD1 (6 bases). This CDR3 spans 15 amino acids. Germline values: CDR1 MNHEY, CDR2 SMNVEV (reference sequence). V was shortened by 6 bases and J by 8 bases, with 21 bases between the two germline ends. The CDR3 DNA reads TGTGCCAGCAGCCCCCGTGAAGGCAGGGGTGTTACGCAGTATTTT. Translated: CASSPREGRGVTQYF.

Worth noting for this clonotype: A much bigger clone sits one base away, suggesting this may be a read error. The V gene is TRBV6-5, the J gene TRBJ1-1; 7 bases line up with TRBD1. Germline assignment: CDR1 MNHEY and CDR2 SVGAGI. This CDR3 region has 14 residues. The J segment lost 6 bases and the V segment lost 0 bases, leaving 4 bases of the junction unmatched. The CDR3 DNA reads as TGTGCCAGCAGTTACTCGAGGGGGCGGGCTGAAGCTTTCTTT. Protein sequence: CASSYSRGRAEAFF.

V is TRBV4-3 and J is TRBJ2-5; TRBD2 agrees at 10 bases. The length of the CDR3 is 17 residues. Germline values: CDR1 LGHNA, CDR2 YSLEER. With 0 bases clipped from V and 7 bases from J, the junction kept 11 bases outside the gene matches. CDR3 protein: CASSQDLAGGSVGTQYF. The CDR3 bases are TGCGCCAGCAGCCAAGACTTAGCGGGAGGCTCGGTAGGGACCCAGTACTTC.

This clonotype was counted between two and nine times. This chain links TRBV6-1 with TRBJ1-6, with TRBD1 matching over 9 bases. From germline, CDR1 is MNHNS and CDR2 SASEGT. CDR3 length: 16 amino acids. Trimming cost V 6 bases and J 7 bases; bases outside gene matches: 10. CDR3 residues: CASSLERDRVNSPLHF. The DNA of the CDR3 is TGTGCCAGCAGCCTGGAGCGGGACAGGGTGAATTCACCCCTCCACTTT.

CDR3 residues: CASSLGSGGGYNEQFF. In DNA, the CDR3 is TGTGCCAGCAGCTTAGGCTCGGGAGGTGGATACAATGAGCAGTTCTTC. The rearrangement uses TRBV7-2 and TRBJ2-1; 7 bases agree with TRBD2. The length of the CDR3 is 16 residues. With 1 base clipped from V and 4 bases from J, the junction kept 7 bases outside the gene matches. The germline CDR1 and CDR2 sequences are SGHTA and FQGNSA.

V gene TRBV18 combines with J gene TRBJ1-2; 8 nucleotides agree with TRBD1. The CDR3 totals 14 residues. Per germline, CDR1 KGHSH and CDR2 LQKENI. The V segment lost 3 bases and the J segment 6 bases; nucleotides outside the gene matches: 6. DNA of the CDR3: TGTGCCAGCTCACCGACGACAGGGGCCCATGGCTACACCTTC. Translating gives CASSPTTGAHGYTF. Filled out from reference TRBV18 and TRBJ1-2, the complete variable domain reads NAGVMQNPRHLVRRRGQEARLRCSPMKGHSHVYWYRQLPEEGLKFMVYLQKENIIDESGMPKERFSAEFPKEGPSILRIQQVVRGDSAAYFCASSPTTGAHGYTFGSGTRLTVV.

On this clonotype: A much larger clone differs from this one at a single base, so this may be a read error. This sequence joins TRBV29-1 and TRBJ2-1; perhaps TRBD2 as D (5 bases). The CDR3 has 14 residues. CDR1 is SQVTM and CDR2 is ANQGSEA in the germline V gene. DNA for the CDR3: TGCACCTCCCAGGTTAGGAGGCTGGGGAATGAGCAGTTCTTC. Translation gives CTSQVRRLGNEQFF.